The present TCR beta chain was sequenced within a study of blood T cell repertoires in COVID-19. At the level of the study: Acute and convalescent COVID-19 samples came from the United States, Italy and Spain.

The CDR3 consists of 15 residues. In germline, CDR1 is SGDLS, CDR2 YYNGEE. V shed 3 bases and J 4 bases; nucleotides not matched to a gene: 7. This clone has only a few counts. The assay was immunoSEQ multiplex PCR, and TCRdb's table has in-frame clones only and misses some. Of approximately 210,000 clones in the sample, roughly 79% are singletons; the top ten hold approximately 16%. The sequencing input was PBMCs or T cells enriched from blood (not recorded which). V is TRBV9 and J is TRBJ1-5, with TRBD1 matching over 7 bases. This TCR was sampled from a man aged 35 to 55 who had recovered from COVID-19. CDR3 protein: CASSASGGRNQPQHF. In nucleotides, the CDR3 is TGTGCCAGCAGCGCGTCAGGGGGTCGTAATCAGCCCCAGCATTTT.